A selection of T cell receptor beta chains follows, all from one sample in a study of siplizumab effects on memory and regulatory T cells. Produced via immunoSEQ multiplex PCR; TCRdb's table is partial and in-frame only. Of about 9,900 clones listed, around 40% are singletons. Their antigens remain unidentified. Sequencing used CFSE-low (dividing) CD4+ T cells sorted from an allogeneic mixed lymphocyte reaction. The receptors were sampled from a human donor in good health; the cells came from an allogeneic mixed lymphocyte reaction. Each CDR3 is given with its conserved first and last residue. Each record gives: D gene, CDR3 length, V gene, J gene, clone size, CDR3 DNA, CDR3 protein. A D gene is named only where the DNA matches it firmly. Expanded clones are given a class, and other clones once, few, many or no size at all.

>-|11|TRBV30|TRBJ2-7|-
TGTGCCTGGCAGGAGGCCTACGAGCAGTACTTC
CAWQEAYEQYF
>TRBD1|14|TRBV28|TRBJ1-1|few
TGTGCCAGCAGTTTTTTGGACAGGGTTACTGAAGCTTTCTTT
CASSFLDRVTEAFF
>-|15|TRBV28|TRBJ2-3|few
TGTGCCAGCAGTTTGGGGCAGCCTAGCACAGATACGCAGTATTTT
CASSLGQPSTDTQYF
>-|14|TRBV19|TRBJ2-1|-
TGTGCCAGTAGTATCCAAAGCTCCTACAATGAGCAGTTCTTC
CASSIQSSYNEQFF
>TRBD2|15|TRBV5-1|TRBJ2-1|-
TGCGCCAGCAGCCCACTAGCGGGGGAGGGTCGGGAGCAGTTCTTC
CASSPLAGEGREQFF
>TRBD2|13|TRBV27|TRBJ2-3|-
TGTGCCAGCCGGACTAGCGGGAGGATGGAGTGGTATTTT
CASRTSGRMEWYF
>-|14|TRBV6-1|TRBJ2-2|medium-sized
TGTGCCAGCACCGGACGGGAATTCACCGGGGAGCTGTTTTTT
CASTGREFTGELFF
>-|12|TRBV5-1|TRBJ1-2|few
TGCGCCAGCAGCAGGGGGGACTATGGCTACACCTTC
CASSRGDYGYTF
>-|14|TRBV10-3|TRBJ2-3|medium-sized
TGTGCCATCACTAACAGGGGGAGGGCAGATACGCAGTATTTT
CAITNRGRADTQYF
>TRBD1|15|TRBV7-2|TRBJ1-2|-
TGTGCCAGCAGCTTAGACCCTCGGACAGGGGAAGGCTACACCTTC
CASSLDPRTGEGYTF
>-|17|TRBV11-3|TRBJ1-5|-
TGTGCCAGCAGCTGTCCTGGGGGGGGAGAAACGAAATCAGCCCCAGCATTT
CASSCPGGGETKSAPAF
>-|15|TRBV5-8|TRBJ2-5|medium-sized
TGTGCCAGCAGCTTGTTGGGACACGCCAGAGAGACCCAGTACTTC
CASSLLGHARETQYF
>-|16|TRBV7-9|TRBJ1-4|few
TGTGCCAGCAGCTTATGGGGTGGCAGGCAGGGTGAAAAACTGTTTTTT
CASSLWGGRQGEKLFF
>TRBD2|13|TRBV29-1|TRBJ2-3|few
TGCAGCGTTGCCGGGAGGGCCGGATATACGCAGTATTTT
CSVAGRAGYTQYF
>TRBD1|15|TRBV6-1|TRBJ2-7|-
TGTGCCAGCAGCACAGCCGGGACAGGGCCCTACGAGCAGTACTTC
CASSTAGTGPYEQYF
>-|15|TRBV18|TRBJ2-7|few
TGTGCCAGCTCACCACAAAGGAGGAGCTCCTACGAGCAGTACTTC
CASSPQRRSSYEQYF
>-|13|TRBV19|TRBJ1-4|few
TGTGCCAGTAGTATGCAGATGGATGAAAAACTGTTTTTT
CASSMQMDEKLFF
>-|14|TRBV5-6|TRBJ1-1|medium-sized
TGTGCCAGCAGCATCATTCAGTCGGGCACTGAAGCTTTCTTT
CASSIIQSGTEAFF
>TRBD1|15|TRBV29-1|TRBJ2-2|few
TGCAGCGGGGGGGACAGGGCGCGGACCACCGGGGAGCTGTTTTTT
CSGGDRARTTGELFF
>TRBD1|15|TRBV5-4|TRBJ2-7|-
TGTGCCAGCAGCTTGGCTACAGGGGATTTTGACGAGCAGTACTTC
CASSLATGDFDEQYF
>TRBD1|14|TRBV19|TRBJ2-7|-
TGTGCCAGTAGCCCGGGACAGGGTTGGTACGAGCAGTACTTC
CASSPGQGWYEQYF
>-|12|TRBV7-9|TRBJ2-7|-
TGTGCCAGCAGCTTGCTCGGCTACGAGCAGTACTTC
CASSLLGYEQYF